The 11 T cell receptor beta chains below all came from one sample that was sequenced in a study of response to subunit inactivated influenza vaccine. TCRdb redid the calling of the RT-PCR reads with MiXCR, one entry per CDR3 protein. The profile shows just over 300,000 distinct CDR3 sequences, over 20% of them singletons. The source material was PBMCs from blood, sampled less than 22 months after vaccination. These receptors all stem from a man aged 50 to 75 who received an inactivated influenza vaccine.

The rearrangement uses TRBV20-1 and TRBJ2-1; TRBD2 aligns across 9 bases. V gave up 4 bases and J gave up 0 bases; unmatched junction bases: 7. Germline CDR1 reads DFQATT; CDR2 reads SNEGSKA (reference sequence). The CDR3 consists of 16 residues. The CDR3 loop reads CSATTLAGRSYNEQFF. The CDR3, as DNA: TGCAGTGCTACTACCCTAGCGGGACGCTCCTACAATGAGCAGTTCTTC.

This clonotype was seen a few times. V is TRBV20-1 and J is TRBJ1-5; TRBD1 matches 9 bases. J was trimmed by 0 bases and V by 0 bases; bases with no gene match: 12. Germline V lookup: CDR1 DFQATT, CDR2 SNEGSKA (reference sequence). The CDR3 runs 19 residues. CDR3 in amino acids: CSARDRDRALLYSNQPQHF. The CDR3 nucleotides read TGCAGTGCTAGAGATCGGGACAGGGCCCTCCTTTATAGCAATCAGCCCCAGCATTTT.

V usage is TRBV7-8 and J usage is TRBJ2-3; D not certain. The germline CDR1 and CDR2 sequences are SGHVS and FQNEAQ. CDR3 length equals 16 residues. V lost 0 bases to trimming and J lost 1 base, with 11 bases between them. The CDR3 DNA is TGTGCCAGCAGCTTAGCGCTACTTAGGGGCACAGATACGCAGTATTTT. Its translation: CASSLALLRGTDTQYF.

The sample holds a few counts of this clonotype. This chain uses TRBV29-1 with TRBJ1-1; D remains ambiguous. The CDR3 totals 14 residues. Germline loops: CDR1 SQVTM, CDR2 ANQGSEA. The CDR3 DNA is TGCACCTTCGGTACAGCGCCAATGAACACTGAAGCTTTCTTT. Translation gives CTFGTAPMNTEAFF.

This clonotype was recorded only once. The DNA for the CDR3 is TGTGCCAGCAGTACCAGGGGTTTGGCGGTAGAGACCCAGTACTTC. This codes for CASSTRGLAVETQYF. V gene TRBV2 combines with J gene TRBJ2-5, with a tentative D call TRBD1 (6 bases). The CDR3 loop spans 15 amino acids. Trimming took 5 bases from V and 4 from J, leaving 17 bases between them. Germline values: CDR1 SNHLY, CDR2 FYNNEI.

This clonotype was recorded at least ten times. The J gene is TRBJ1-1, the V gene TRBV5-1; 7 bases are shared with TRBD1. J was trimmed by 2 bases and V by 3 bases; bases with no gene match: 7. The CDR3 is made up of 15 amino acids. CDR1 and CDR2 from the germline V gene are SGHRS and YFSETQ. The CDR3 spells CASSSMTGINTEAFF. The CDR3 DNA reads TGCGCCAGCAGCTCTATGACAGGGATCAACACTGAAGCTTTCTTT. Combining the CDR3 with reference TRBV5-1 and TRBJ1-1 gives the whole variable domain KAGVTQTPRYLIKTRGQQVTLSCSPISGHRSVSWYQQTPGQGLQFLFEYFSETQRNKGNFPGRFSGRQFSNSRSEMNVSTLELGDSALYLCASSSMTGINTEAFFGQGTRLTVV.

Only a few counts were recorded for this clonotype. CDR3 nucleotide sequence: TGTGCCATCAGTGAGTGGGGTAAAGAAGGAGCTTTCTTT. It codes for CAISEWGKEGAFF. The chain recombines TRBV10-3 with TRBJ1-1; D uncertain. With 1 base removed from V and 10 bases from J, the gap between germline ends came to 13 bases. CDR3 length: 13 amino acids. Germline assignment: CDR1 ENHRY and CDR2 SYGVKD.

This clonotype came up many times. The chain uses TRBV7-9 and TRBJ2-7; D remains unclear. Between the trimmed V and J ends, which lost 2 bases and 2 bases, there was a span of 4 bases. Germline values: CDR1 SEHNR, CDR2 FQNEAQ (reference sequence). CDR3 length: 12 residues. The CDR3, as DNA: TGTGCCAGCAGCTTAATGGCCTACGAGCAGTACTTC. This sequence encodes CASSLMAYEQYF.

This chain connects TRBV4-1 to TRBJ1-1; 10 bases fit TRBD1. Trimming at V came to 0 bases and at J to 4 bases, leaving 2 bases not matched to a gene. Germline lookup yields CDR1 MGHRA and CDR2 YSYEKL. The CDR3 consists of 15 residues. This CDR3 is CASSQEGTGVTEAFF. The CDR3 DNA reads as TGCGCCAGCAGCCAAGAGGGGACAGGGGTCACTGAAGCTTTCTTT.

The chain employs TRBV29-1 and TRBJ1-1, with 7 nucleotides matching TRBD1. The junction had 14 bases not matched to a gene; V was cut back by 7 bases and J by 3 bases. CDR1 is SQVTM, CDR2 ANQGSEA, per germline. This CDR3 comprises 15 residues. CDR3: CSAKRAGGSDTEAFF. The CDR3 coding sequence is TGCAGCGCTAAAAGGGCAGGGGGTTCGGACACTGAAGCTTTCTTT.

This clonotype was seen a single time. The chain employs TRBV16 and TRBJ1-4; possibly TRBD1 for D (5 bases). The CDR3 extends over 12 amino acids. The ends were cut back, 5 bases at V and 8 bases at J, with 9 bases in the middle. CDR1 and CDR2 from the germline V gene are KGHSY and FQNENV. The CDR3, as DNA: TGTGCCAGCAGCGCACAGGAAGAAAAACTGTTTTTT. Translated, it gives CASSAQEEKLFF. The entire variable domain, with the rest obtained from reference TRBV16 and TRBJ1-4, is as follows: GEEVAQTPKHLVRGEGQKAKLYCAPIKGHSYVFWYQQVLKNEFKFLISFQNENVFDETGMPKERFSAKCLPNSPCSLEIQATKLEDSAVYFCASSAQEEKLFFGSGTQLSVL.